Presented here are 5 T cell receptor beta chains from one specimen sequenced in a study of regulatory T cells in long-lasting Graves disease. Relying on iRepertoire HTBI primers and Arm-PCR of CDR3 regions, the team built TCR beta libraries. MiXCR was run by TCRdb on the multiplex PCR reads, yielding one entry per CDR3 protein. The table has some 340,000 distinct CDR3 sequences, roughly 24% seen once. Time point: persistent/refractory GD, antithyroid drugs over 5 years with positive TRAb. The TCR library was prepared using RNA isolated from PBMCs. Sequences were derived from peripheral blood mononuclear cells (PBMCs), sampled when the disease was refractory, from a patient treated with antithyroid drugs. These receptors were obtained from a woman between 35 and 50 years old with Graves disease.

At least ten counts were recorded for this clonotype. The rearrangement links TRBV3-1 to TRBJ2-7; D gene ambiguous. The CDR3 has 12 residues. Trimming pared 1 base from V and 6 bases from J, leaving 7 bases between. The germline CDR1 and CDR2 sequences are LGHDT and YNNKEL (reference sequence). CDR3 bases: TGTGCCAGCAGCCAAGGGCGGCGCGAGCAGTACTTC. Residues: CASSQGRREQYF.

This clonotype was seen at least ten times. The chain combines TRBV7-8 with TRBJ1-1; perhaps TRBD1 as D (6 bases). Trimming left V 0 bases short and J 3 bases short, with 17 bases between. Germline V gene sequence: CDR1 SGHVS, CDR2 FQNEAQ. The CDR3 contains 17 residues. The CDR3 here is CASSLAVFQGWDTEAFF. CDR3 in DNA: TGTGCCAGCAGCTTAGCTGTCTTCCAGGGGTGGGACACTGAAGCTTTCTTT. The full variable domain, in which reference TRBV7-8 and TRBJ1-1 provide the parts outside the CDR3, is GAGVSQSPRYKVAKRGQDVALRCDPISGHVSLFWYQQALGQGPEFLTYFQNEAQLDKSGLPSDRFFAERPEGSVSTLKIQRTQQEDSAVYLCASSLAVFQGWDTEAFFGQGTRLTVV.

J is TRBJ1-6 and V is TRBV6-1; 7 bases are a match to TRBD1. Germline V CDR1 and CDR2: MNHNS, SASEGT. V gave up 9 bases and J gave up 8 bases; unmatched junction bases: 7. The CDR3 has 13 amino acids. This CDR3 reads CASTGVLDSPLHF. CDR3 sequence (DNA): TGTGCCAGTACAGGGGTTTTGGATTCACCCCTCCACTTT.

In this sample, this clonotype turned up many times. The V gene is TRBV28, the J gene TRBJ2-7; 8 nucleotides agree with TRBD1. The CDR3 runs to 15 residues. After removal of 4 bases from V and 4 bases from J, the junction contained 9 bases not matched to a gene. The V gene's germline CDR1 is MDHEN and CDR2 SYDVKM. Here the CDR3 reads CASSSYRGNRYEQYF. CDR3 nucleotides: TGTGCCAGCAGTTCCTACAGGGGGAACCGTTACGAGCAGTACTTC.

Turning to this clonotype: This sequence may be a read error, since a much larger clone differs from it by one base. The rearrangement joins TRBV6-4 to TRBJ2-2; D is uncertain. The V and J ends lost 6 bases and 0 bases respectively, with 8 bases between them. The V gene's germline CDR1 is MRHNA and CDR2 SNTAGT. The CDR3 loop spans 14 amino acids. The CDR3 here is CASSQFPNTGELFF. The CDR3 bases are TGTGCCAGCAGCCAGTTCCCGAACACCGGGGAGCTGTTTTTT.